This TCR beta chain derives from a study of T cell changes during pregnancy in multiple sclerosis. CDR3 length equals 15 residues. Germline V gene sequence: CDR1 SQVTM, CDR2 ANQGSEA. The assay was immunoSEQ multiplex PCR, and TCRdb's table has in-frame clones only and misses some. The sample lists 49,000 or so clones, 94% occurring once. This receptor was obtained from a female donor with multiple sclerosis, enrolled in a pregnancy study. The V call is TRBV29-1, the J call TRBJ2-5, with no clear D. The DNA end lines up better with TRBJ2-7; the J call may be wrong. Sequencing used CD8+ T cells from peripheral blood mononuclear cells, obtained before pregnancy. The CDR3, as DNA: TGCAGCGTTGGAACTGTGTTAGTCCACTCCTACGAGCAGTACTTC. Its protein product is CSVGTVLVHSYEQYF.